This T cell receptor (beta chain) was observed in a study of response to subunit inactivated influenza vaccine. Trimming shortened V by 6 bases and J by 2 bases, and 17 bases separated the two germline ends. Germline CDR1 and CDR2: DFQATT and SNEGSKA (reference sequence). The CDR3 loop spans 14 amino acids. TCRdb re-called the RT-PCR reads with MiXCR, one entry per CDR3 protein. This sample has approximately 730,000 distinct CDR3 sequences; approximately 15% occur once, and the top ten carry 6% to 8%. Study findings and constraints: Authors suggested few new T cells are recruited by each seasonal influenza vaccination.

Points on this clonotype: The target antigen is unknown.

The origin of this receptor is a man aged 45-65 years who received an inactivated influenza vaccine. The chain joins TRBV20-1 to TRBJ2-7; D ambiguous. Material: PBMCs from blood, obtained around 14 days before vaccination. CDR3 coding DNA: TGCAGTGCCCAAGTGGTCGGCGACCCCTACGAGCAGTACTTC. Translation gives CSAQVVGDPYEQYF.